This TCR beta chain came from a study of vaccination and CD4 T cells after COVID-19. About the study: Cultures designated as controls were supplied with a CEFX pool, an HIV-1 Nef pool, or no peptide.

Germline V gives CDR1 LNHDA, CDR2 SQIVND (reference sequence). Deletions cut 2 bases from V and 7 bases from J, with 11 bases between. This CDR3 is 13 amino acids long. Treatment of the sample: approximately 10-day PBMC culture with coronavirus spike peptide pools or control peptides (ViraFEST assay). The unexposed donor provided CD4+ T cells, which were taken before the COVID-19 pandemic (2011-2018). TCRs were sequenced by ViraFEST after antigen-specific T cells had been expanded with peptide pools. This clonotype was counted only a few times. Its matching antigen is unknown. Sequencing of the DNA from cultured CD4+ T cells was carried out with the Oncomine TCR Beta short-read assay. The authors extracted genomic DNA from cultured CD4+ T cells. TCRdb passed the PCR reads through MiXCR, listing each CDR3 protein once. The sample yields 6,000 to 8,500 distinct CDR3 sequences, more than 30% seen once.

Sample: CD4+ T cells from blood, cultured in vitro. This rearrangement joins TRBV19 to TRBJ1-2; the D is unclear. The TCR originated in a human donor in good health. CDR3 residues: CASSISLQSGYTF. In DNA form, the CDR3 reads TGTGCCAGTAGTATAAGTCTCCAGTCTGGCTACACCTTC.